Listed here are 28 T cell receptor beta chains from one sample, sequenced in a study of cytomegalovirus exposure and HLA in healthy donors. A multiplex PCR was run with 60 Vbeta primers and 13 Jbeta primers. The assay was immunoSEQ multiplex PCR, and TCRdb's table has in-frame clones only and misses some. The sample has approximately 190,000 clones, about nine tenths seen once. Material for sequencing was PBMCs. These receptors all come from a boy aged 2 to 10 in good health and CMV-seronegative.

In its sample, this clone was seen a few times. The chain is built from TRBV5-6 and TRBJ2-2, with 7 bases fitting TRBD2. With V trimmed by 4 bases and J by 3 bases, 12 bases remained unmatched. The CDR3 runs to 17 residues. Germline lookup yields CDR1 SGHDT and CDR2 YYEEEE. CDR3 nucleotide sequence: TGTGCCAGCAGCCATGGGGGGACTACCTACGACACCGGGGAGCTGTTTTTT. Protein sequence: CASSHGGTTYDTGELFF.

The rearrangement uses TRBV28 and TRBJ2-7; tentative D call: TRBD2 (6 bases). This CDR3 region has 17 residues. CDR1 and CDR2 from the germline V gene are MDHEN and SYDVKM. Trimming took 2 bases from V and 0 from J, leaving 17 bases between them. The CDR3 nucleotides are TGTGCCAGCAGTTTACAAGGCGGAGGGAGTTTCTCCTACGAGCAGTACTTC. It is translated as CASSLQGGGSFSYEQYF.

V and J are TRBV7-9 and TRBJ1-1; 7 bases match TRBD1. The CDR3 contains 15 residues. The germline gives CDR1 SEHNR, CDR2 FQNEAQ (reference sequence). With 6 bases clipped from V and 1 base from J, the junction kept 8 bases outside the gene matches. The CDR3 sequence: CASRPPGQRNTEAFF. In nucleotides, the CDR3 is TGTGCCAGCAGACCACCGGGACAGCGGAACACTGAAGCTTTCTTT.

V gene TRBV5-1 combines with J gene TRBJ1-4; D is possibly TRBD1 (5 bases). V was pared by 0 bases and J by 3 bases, with 15 bases between. The CDR3 runs to 17 residues. Per germline, CDR1 SGHRS and CDR2 YFSETQ. This CDR3 reads CASSLVAGAGANEKLFF. The CDR3 coding sequence is TGCGCCAGCAGCTTGGTGGCTGGGGCTGGGGCTAATGAAAAACTGTTTTTT.

This clone was observed a single time. The chain joins TRBV18 to TRBJ1-2; tentatively, D is TRBD1 (6 bases). Per the germline V gene, CDR1 is KGHSH and CDR2 is LQKENI. V lost 3 bases and J 8 bases, leaving 22 bases between the germline ends. The CDR3 covers 16 residues. The DNA of the CDR3 is TGTGCCAGCTCACCGCAGGACAGCGGGGGGGATAAGGGCTACACCTTC. Its translation: CASSPQDSGGDKGYTF.

The genes are TRBV9 and TRBJ1-2; no reliable D call. CDR1 and CDR2 (germline): SGDLS, YYNGEE. Trimming shortened V by 0 bases and J by 2 bases, and 8 bases separated the two germline ends. This CDR3 is 14 amino acids long. In DNA form, the CDR3 reads TGTGCCAGCAGCGTAGCAGCCGGGAACTATGGCTACACCTTC. This gives the protein CASSVAAGNYGYTF. Variable domain in full (rest from reference TRBV9 and TRBJ1-2): DSGVTQTPKHLITATGQRVTLRCSPRSGDLSVYWYQQSLDQGLQFLIQYYNGEERAKGNILERFSAQQFPDLHSELNLSSLELGDSALYFCASSVAAGNYGYTFGSGTRLTVV.

In its sample, this clone was seen once. The junction differs from germline at one of its ends, possibly a read error. V usage is TRBV7-9 and J usage is TRBJ2-7; maybe TRBD1 (5 bases). The CDR3 consists of 14 residues. The germline gives CDR1 SEHNR, CDR2 FQNEAQ (reference sequence). This CDR3 reads CSSSYSTGDYEQYF. CDR3 nucleotide sequence: TGTTCCAGCAGCTACTCCACAGGAGACTACGAGCAGTACTTC.

The chain couples TRBV28 to TRBJ1-1; TRBD1 matches 8 bases. The V gene end was trimmed by 3 bases and the J gene end by 5 bases; junction bases not matched to a gene: 8. The CDR3 contains 15 residues. CDR1 is MDHEN and CDR2 is SYDVKM in the germline V gene. DNA of the CDR3: TGTGCCAGCAGTTTGCCCACAGGGGGGGGGACTGAAGCTTTCTTT. Protein sequence: CASSLPTGGGTEAFF.

This CDR3 reads CACSRDRAYNEQFF. The CDR3 DNA sequence: TGTGCCTGTTCCAGGGACAGGGCCTACAATGAGCAGTTCTTC. The J gene is TRBJ2-1, the V gene TRBV30; 9 bases are shared with TRBD1. The V gene's germline CDR1 is GTSNPN and CDR2 SVGIG (reference sequence). With V trimmed by 6 bases and J by 2 bases, 5 bases remained unmatched. The CDR3 sequence is 14 residues long.

This rearrangement joins TRBV7-2 to TRBJ2-3; TRBD2 agrees at 12 bases. This CDR3 has 17 amino acids. Germline CDR1 reads SGHTA; CDR2 reads FQGNSA. J gave up 8 bases and V 1 base, and 10 bases lay outside the gene matches. The CDR3 nucleotides are TGTGCCAGCAGCTTAGGGCTAGCGGGAGGGCCCGGAGGTACGCAGTATTTT. Translating gives CASSLGLAGGPGGTQYF.

This chain links TRBV30 with TRBJ1-1; no clear D gene. This CDR3 is 12 amino acids long. Per germline, CDR1 GTSNPN and CDR2 SVGIG (reference sequence). The CDR3 DNA sequence: TGTGCGCACTCGCCGACTAACACTGAAGCTTTCTTT. Its translation: CAHSPTNTEAFF.

This clone was seen just once. The chain couples TRBV6-5 to TRBJ2-5, with 8 positions matching TRBD2. This CDR3 has 15 amino acids. Trimming at V came to 4 bases and at J to 1 base, leaving 5 bases not matched to a gene. Germline V lookup: CDR1 MNHEY, CDR2 SVGAGI. The chain's CDR3 is CASSLAGGLQETQYF. CDR3 nucleotide sequence: TGTGCCAGCAGTTTGGCGGGGGGTCTCCAAGAGACCCAGTACTTC.

The V gene is TRBV6-1, the J gene TRBJ1-1, with 8 bases fitting TRBD1. The ends lost 3 bases at V and 1 base at J; junction bases unmatched: 1. This CDR3 has 14 residues. CDR1 is MNHNS, CDR2 SASEGT, per germline. CDR3 DNA: TGTGCCAGCAGTGACGACAGGGGGAACACTGAAGCTTTCTTT. Translation: CASSDDRGNTEAFF.

J is TRBJ2-3 and V is TRBV5-4, with 8 positions matching TRBD1. V lost 0 bases to trimming and J lost 2 bases; unmatched junction nucleotides: 5. Germline CDR1 SGHNT, CDR2 YYREEE (reference sequence). CDR3 length: 16 residues. CDR3 in amino acids: CASSLAGQVPTDTQYF. CDR3 bases: TGTGCCAGCAGCTTGGCGGGACAGGTGCCCACAGATACGCAGTATTTT.

The chain recombines TRBV28 with TRBJ2-7; D might be TRBD2 (6 bases). The CDR3 spans 16 residues. Per germline, CDR1 MDHEN and CDR2 SYDVKM. Trimming removed 1 base at V and 2 bases at J, with 15 bases between. CDR3 nucleotide sequence: TGTGCCAGCAGTTTATTCGGGGTAGCGGAAACCTACGAGCAGTACTTC. Encoded protein: CASSLFGVAETYEQYF.

The chain has TRBV5-1 and TRBJ2-5; 11 positions match TRBD2. Trimming at V came to 3 bases and at J to 1 base, leaving 17 bases not matched to a gene. Germline V gives CDR1 SGHRS, CDR2 YFSETQ. The CDR3 is 20 amino acids. CDR3 nucleotides: TGCGCCAGCAGCTGGACCGTAGCGGGGGGGGTGGGAGGGCTCCAAGAGACCCAGTACTTC. This encodes CASSWTVAGGVGGLQETQYF.

V and J are TRBV28 and TRBJ2-7; D is unclear. The CDR3 contains 14 residues. Germline loops: CDR1 MDHEN, CDR2 SYDVKM. Trimming stripped 5 bases from V and 3 bases from J, with 14 bases between. The CDR3 loop reads CASSPPDRGYEQYF. The CDR3 DNA follows: TGTGCCAGCAGTCCTCCCGACCGCGGCTACGAGCAGTACTTC.

In DNA form, the CDR3 reads TGTGCCACCCAGGGACTAGCGGGAGGTAATGAGCAGTTCTTC. Translation: CATQGLAGGNEQFF. V and J are TRBV19 and TRBJ2-1; 15 bases line up with TRBD2. V shed 10 bases and J 7 bases; nucleotides not matched to a gene: 5. Germline CDR1 is LNHDA and CDR2 is SQIVND (reference sequence). There are 14 residues in the CDR3.

This clone has only a few counts. As DNA, the CDR3 is TGTGCCAGCAGCTTTTCGAGTAGCGGGAGTGGTGAGCAGTTCTTC. As protein: CASSFSSSGSGEQFF. This chain links TRBV5-4 with TRBJ2-1; 9 nucleotides match TRBD2. This CDR3 has 15 amino acids. Germline lookup yields CDR1 SGHNT and CDR2 YYREEE (reference sequence). V dropped 2 bases and J dropped 9; count of bases not matched to a gene: 9.

The genes are TRBV4-1 and TRBJ2-2, with 8 bases fitting TRBD1. The junction had 1 base not matched to a gene; V was cut back by 0 bases and J by 1 base. The length of the CDR3 is 16 residues. Germline CDR1 and CDR2: MGHRA and YSYEKL. The CDR3 sequence is CASSQEGTGNTGELFF. CDR3 nucleotides: TGCGCCAGCAGCCAAGAAGGGACAGGGAACACCGGGGAGCTGTTTTTT.

The V gene is TRBV6-5, the J gene TRBJ1-1, with 9 positions matching TRBD1. This CDR3 spans 13 amino acids. The germline CDR1 and CDR2 sequences are MNHEY and SVGAGI. The V segment lost 6 bases and the J segment 3 bases; nucleotides outside the gene matches: 2. Here the CDR3 reads CASRRTGDTEAFF. CDR3 DNA sequence: TGTGCCAGCAGAAGGACAGGGGACACTGAAGCTTTCTTT.

The rearrangement uses TRBV18 and TRBJ1-2; no reliable D call. V dropped 2 bases and J dropped 4 bases, with 8 bases sitting between them. The CDR3 is 13 amino acids. The germline V gene has CDR1 KGHSH and CDR2 LQKENI. The CDR3 nucleotides are TGTGCCAGCTCACCATCCAGGCCCTATGGCTACACCTTC. Translated: CASSPSRPYGYTF.

This rearrangement joins TRBV28 to TRBJ1-5, with TRBD1 matching over 8 bases. Germline-derived CDR1 and CDR2 are MDHEN and SYDVKM. This CDR3 has 16 amino acids. The ends lost 5 bases at V and 2 bases at J; junction bases unmatched: 8. CDR3 coding DNA: TGTGCCAGCAGTCTAAGGACAGGGCAGGGCAATCAGCCCCAGCATTTT. Protein product: CASSLRTGQGNQPQHF.

V and J are TRBV9 and TRBJ2-1; 12 bases map to TRBD2. Per germline, CDR1 SGDLS and CDR2 YYNGEE. J was trimmed by 14 bases and V by 0 bases; bases with no gene match: 18. The CDR3 sequence is 18 residues long. In nucleotides, the CDR3 is TGTGCCAGCAGCGTAGATGGGGGGAGGGCTAGCGGGAGGGCCGGGGAGTTCTTC. As protein: CASSVDGGRASGRAGEFF.

The chain has TRBV6-1 and TRBJ1-4; a possible D gene is TRBD1 (5 bases). V lost 2 bases, J lost 4 bases, and 11 bases lay in between. The CDR3 extends over 15 amino acids. The germline CDR1 and CDR2 sequences are MNHNS and SASEGT. The CDR3 sequence: CASSELRGLNEKLFF. The CDR3 nucleotides read TGTGCCAGCAGTGAACTACGGGGACTTAATGAAAAACTGTTTTTT.

This clone appeared a single time. The chain uses TRBV2 and TRBJ1-5; D ambiguous. CDR3 length: 12 residues. The V gene lost 6 bases and the J gene lost 1 base, with 4 bases spanning the gap. Germline values: CDR1 SNHLY, CDR2 FYNNEI. CDR3 protein: CASSRSNQPQHF. CDR3 bases: TGTGCCAGCAGCAGGAGCAATCAGCCCCAGCATTTT.

This chain uses TRBV21-1 with TRBJ2-3; the tabulated D call, TRBD2, remains unverified against the DNA. TRBV21-1 is an annotated pseudogene. The CDR3 is made up of 19 amino acids. The CDR3 DNA is TGTGCCAGCAACAATCGGCTTAGCGGGGGAGAGATAGGTGGGGATACGCAGTATTTT. This codes for CASNNRLSGGEIGGDTQYF.

In its sample, this clone was seen a few times. The genes are TRBV6-1 and TRBJ2-3, with TRBD2 matching 10 bases. Germline V gives CDR1 MNHNS, CDR2 SASEGT. This CDR3 is 15 amino acids long. After removal of 3 bases from V and 4 bases from J, the junction contained 4 bases not matched to a gene. CDR3 in amino acids: CASSEQAGGPDTQYF. CDR3 DNA sequence: TGTGCCAGCAGTGAGCAAGCGGGAGGGCCAGATACGCAGTATTTT.